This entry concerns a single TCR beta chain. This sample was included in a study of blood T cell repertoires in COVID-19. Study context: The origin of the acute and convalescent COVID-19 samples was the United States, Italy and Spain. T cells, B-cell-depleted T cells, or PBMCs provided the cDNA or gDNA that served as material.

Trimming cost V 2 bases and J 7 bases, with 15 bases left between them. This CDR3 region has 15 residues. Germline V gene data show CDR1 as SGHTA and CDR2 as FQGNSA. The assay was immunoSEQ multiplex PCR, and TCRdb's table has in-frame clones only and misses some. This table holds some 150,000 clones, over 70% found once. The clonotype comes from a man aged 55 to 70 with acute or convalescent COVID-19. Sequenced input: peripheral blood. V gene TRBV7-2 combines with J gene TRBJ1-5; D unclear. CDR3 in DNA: TGTGCCAGCAGCTTAACAGACGACGCCCGCCAGCCCCAGCATTTT. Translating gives CASSLTDDARQPQHF.